This T cell receptor (beta chain) derives from a study of cytomegalovirus exposure and HLA in healthy donors. Study-wide points: The study designated fewer than 200 TCR beta chains cytomegalovirus-associated.

On this clone itself: What it recognizes is unknown.

Method: immunoSEQ multiplex PCR; TCRdb's copy keeps in-frame clones and lacks some. The table lists about 64,000 clones, 85% to 95% of them singletons. Trimming at V came to 4 bases and at J to 5 bases, leaving 2 bases not matched to a gene. Germline loops: CDR1 SQVTM, CDR2 ANQGSEA. This CDR3 comprises 11 residues. The J gene is TRBJ2-7, the V gene TRBV29-1, with 7 bases fitting TRBD1. This clonotype was obtained from a woman younger than 30 in good health and CMV-seropositive. Sequenced: PBMCs. CDR3 nucleotides: TGCAGCGTTGGGACAGGTAACGAGCAGTACTTC. As protein: CSVGTGNEQYF.